Below, 23 T cell receptor beta chains from the same sample are listed, as sequenced in a study of STAT5B mutations in CD4+ large granular lymphocyte leukemia. Repertoires were generated with immunoSEQ multiplex PCR, while TCRdb's copy carries only in-frame clones and drops some. The table includes 20,000 to 25,000 clones, 79% detected once. The sample consisted of CD4+ T cells from blood buffy coats. The receptors originated from a human donor in good health.

The genes are TRBV6-6 and TRBJ1-6; D is ambiguous. CDR3 length: 14 residues. Trimming removed 0 bases from V and 9 bases from J, with 9 bases in between. Germline V lookup: CDR1 MNHNY, CDR2 SVGAGI (reference sequence). The CDR3 spells CASSYSQATSPLHF. CDR3 bases: TGTGCCAGCAGTTACTCCCAGGCTACTTCACCCCTCCACTTT.

The V gene is TRBV11-1, the J gene TRBJ2-7; TRBD2 might be the D (6 bases). The CDR3 consists of 15 residues. V shed 4 bases and J shed 4 bases, with 17 bases lying between them. Germline-derived CDR1 and CDR2 are SGHAT and FQDESV (reference sequence). The CDR3 region is CASSYAGTDFYEQYF. The CDR3 DNA is TGTGCCAGCAGCTACGCCGGGACTGACTTTTACGAGCAGTACTTC.

This chain connects TRBV6-5 to TRBJ2-1; 8 bases align to TRBD1. Germline values: CDR1 MNHEY, CDR2 SVGAGI. CDR3 size: 15 residues. After removal of 5 bases from V and 0 bases from J, the junction contained 3 bases not matched to a gene. CDR3 amino acids: CASSRDRSSYNEQFF. For the CDR3, the DNA is TGTGCCAGCAGTCGGGACAGGAGCTCCTACAATGAGCAGTTCTTC.

This clone has only a few counts. V is TRBV28 and J is TRBJ1-5; perhaps TRBD1 as D (6 bases). The germline CDR1 and CDR2 sequences are MDHEN and SYDVKM. This CDR3 has 15 amino acids. V was pared by 4 bases and J by 1 base, with 11 bases between. CDR3 sequence: CASSSGAQSNQPQHF. The CDR3, as DNA: TGTGCCAGCAGTTCAGGGGCGCAAAGCAATCAGCCCCAGCATTTT. Based on the CDR3 plus reference TRBV28 and TRBJ1-5, the full variable domain is DVKVTQSSRYLVKRTGEKVFLECVQDMDHENMFWYRQDPGLGLRLIYFSYDVKMKEKGDIPEGYSVSREKKERFSLILESASTNQTSMYLCASSSGAQSNQPQHFGDGTRLSIL.

V usage is TRBV6-5 and J usage is TRBJ2-5; 9 nucleotides match TRBD1. The J call may be faulty, since TRBJ2-7 better matches the DNA end. The CDR3 consists of 15 residues. Germline CDR1 MNHEY, CDR2 SVGAGI. DNA of the CDR3: TGTGCCAGCAGACGTCGGGACAGGGAGTCGGGCGAGCAGTACTTC. It yields the protein CASRRRDRESGEQYF.

V usage is TRBV4-2 and J usage is TRBJ1-3; D might be TRBD1 (5 bases). The CDR3 contains 15 residues. Germline loops: CDR1 LGHNA, CDR2 YNFKEQ. With 3 bases removed from V and 4 bases from J, the gap between germline ends came to 13 bases. CDR3 DNA sequence: TGTGCCAGCAGCCAGACAGCTACCCCGGGAAACACCATATATTTT. Translated: CASSQTATPGNTIYF.

The chain recombines TRBV11-3 with TRBJ2-7; D is possibly TRBD1 or TRBD2 (5 bases each). Trimming left V 7 bases short and J 7 bases short, with 14 bases between. This CDR3 has 12 residues. Germline V CDR1 and CDR2: SGHNT, YENEEA. The CDR3 sequence: CASNARAGEQYF. The CDR3 nucleotides are TGTGCCAGCAATGCCAGGGCGGGTGAGCAGTACTTC. Complete variable domain (other parts from reference TRBV11-3 and TRBJ2-7): EAGVVQSPRYKIIEKKQPVAFWCNPISGHNTLYWYLQNLGQGPELLIRYENEEAVDDSQLPKDRFSAERLKGVDSTLKIQPAELGDSAVYLCASNARAGEQYFGPGTRLTVT.

The V and J genes are TRBV9 and TRBJ2-1, with 7 bases matching TRBD1. The ends lost 0 bases at V and 11 bases at J; junction bases unmatched: 14. Germline V gene data show CDR1 as SGDLS and CDR2 as YYNGEE. The CDR3 consists of 16 residues. The CDR3, as DNA: TGTGCCAGCAGCGTAGTATCGGAACAGGGGAACAGCAAGCAGTTCTTC. It yields the protein CASSVVSEQGNSKQFF.

The V call is TRBV7-2, the J call TRBJ2-3; 8 nucleotides align to TRBD2. Trimming took 1 base from V and 2 from J; bases not matched to a gene: 5. The CDR3 has 16 amino acids. Germline values: CDR1 SGHTA, CDR2 FQGNSA. For the CDR3, the DNA is TGTGCCAGCAGCTTAGTTTCGGGAGGGTCCACAGATACGCAGTATTTT. Amino acids: CASSLVSGGSTDTQYF.

The V gene is TRBV6-6, the J gene TRBJ2-3; 9 nucleotides agree with TRBD2. Germline-derived CDR1 and CDR2 are MNHNY and SVGAGI (reference sequence). This CDR3 comprises 16 residues. The V segment lost 6 bases and the J segment 4 bases; nucleotides outside the gene matches: 11. The CDR3 is CASSPLTSGGADTQYF. CDR3 nucleotides: TGTGCCAGCAGCCCTCTGACTAGCGGTGGTGCAGATACGCAGTATTTT.

This clone was counted once. The genes are TRBV30 and TRBJ2-1; TRBD2 matches at 16 bases. Germline loops: CDR1 GTSNPN, CDR2 SVGIG (reference sequence). Trimming removed 2 bases from V and 7 bases from J; junction bases left unmatched: 11. The CDR3 is made up of 18 amino acids. DNA for the CDR3: TGTGCCTGGAGTCAGGGACTAGCGGGAGGGCCGATTTTAAATGAGCAGTTCTTC. Translating it yields CAWSQGLAGGPILNEQFF.

This clone was counted a single time. The gene calls are TRBV4-1 and TRBJ2-3; the D gene is possibly TRBD2 (5 bases). The length of the CDR3 is 16 residues. Trimming shortened V by 1 base and J by 2 bases, and 13 bases separated the two germline ends. Germline values: CDR1 MGHRA, CDR2 YSYEKL. The CDR3 DNA sequence: TGCGCCAGCAGCCAAGTGGACTTAGTTTCCACAGATACGCAGTATTTT. Amino acid sequence: CASSQVDLVSTDTQYF.

J is TRBJ1-2 and V is TRBV30; D unclear. This CDR3 has 13 residues. The V end was cut by 8 bases, the J end by 0 bases, with 13 bases between. Germline CDR1 is GTSNPN and CDR2 is SVGIG (reference sequence). CDR3 in amino acids: CASKKRTNYGYTF. Written as DNA, the CDR3 is TGTGCCAGCAAGAAAAGAACTAACTATGGCTACACCTTC.

V gene TRBV19 combines with J gene TRBJ2-5; D is perhaps TRBD1 (6 bases). The germline V and J ends were trimmed by 8 bases and 5 bases, with 21 bases remaining between them. CDR3 size: 15 residues. Per the germline V gene, CDR1 is LNHDA and CDR2 is SQIVND (reference sequence). The CDR3 DNA follows: TGTGCCAGTGGTACCTGGGGGCCCGACAAGGAGACCCAGTACTTC. This codes for CASGTWGPDKETQYF. Full variable domain (rest looked up from reference TRBV19 and TRBJ2-5): DGGITQSPKYLFRKEGQNVTLSCEQNLNHDAMYWYRQDPGQGLRLIYYSQIVNDFQKGDIAEGYSVSREKKESFPLTVTSAQKNPTAFYLCASGTWGPDKETQYFGPGTRLLVL.

V is TRBV11-3 and J is TRBJ2-7; 8 bases align to TRBD2. J was trimmed by 1 base and V by 0 bases; bases with no gene match: 2. CDR3 length: 15 residues. Germline V gene data show CDR1 as SGHNT and CDR2 as YENEEA. The CDR3 bases are TGTGCCAGCAGCTTAGAAAGCGGGGGTTCCTACGAGCAGTACTTC. Its protein product is CASSLESGGSYEQYF.

This chain links TRBV19 with TRBJ2-1, with 10 bases that match TRBD2. Germline CDR1 and CDR2: LNHDA and SQIVND (reference sequence). Trimming at V came to 3 bases and at J to 4 bases, leaving 6 bases not matched to a gene. The CDR3 length is 16 residues. The CDR3 here is CASSIDLAGVYNEQFF. The CDR3, as DNA: TGTGCCAGTAGTATTGACCTAGCGGGAGTTTACAATGAGCAGTTCTTC.

V usage is TRBV5-1 and J usage is TRBJ1-2; D ambiguous. V was clipped by 0 bases and J by 1 base, with 7 bases between them. The CDR3 runs 14 residues. The germline gives CDR1 SGHRS, CDR2 YFSETQ. The CDR3 sequence is CASSLEGLNYGYTF. In nucleotides, the CDR3 is TGCGCCAGCAGCTTGGAAGGCCTTAACTATGGCTACACCTTC. Using reference TRBV5-1 and TRBJ1-2 for the parts outside the CDR3, the full variable domain is KAGVTQTPRYLIKTRGQQVTLSCSPISGHRSVSWYQQTPGQGLQFLFEYFSETQRNKGNFPGRFSGRQFSNSRSEMNVSTLELGDSALYLCASSLEGLNYGYTFGSGTRLTVV.

This chain joins TRBV6-5 and TRBJ2-7; unclear D gene. Trimming took off 8 bases at V and 4 bases at J, with 6 bases between the two ends. CDR1 and CDR2 from the germline V gene are MNHEY and SVGAGI. The CDR3 has 10 residues. CDR3: CASGIYEQYF. The CDR3 DNA is TGTGCCAGCGGAATTTACGAGCAGTACTTC.

J is TRBJ2-1 and V is TRBV5-6; D is unresolved. The germline V gene has CDR1 SGHDT and CDR2 YYEEEE. CDR3 length equals 16 residues. With 4 bases removed from V and 7 bases from J, the gap between germline ends came to 21 bases. DNA of the CDR3: TGTGCCAGCAGCACCGACACCACCGCTATGGGGAATGAGCAGTTCTTC. Its translation: CASSTDTTAMGNEQFF.

V usage is TRBV27 and J usage is TRBJ2-7; 9 nucleotides match TRBD2. CDR1 is MNHEY, CDR2 SMNVEV, per germline (reference sequence). The CDR3 is made up of 17 amino acids. Losses at the gene ends were 5 bases for V and 0 bases for J; bases not matched to a gene: 11. CDR3 sequence reads: CASSAFFAGGISYEQYF. CDR3 in DNA: TGTGCCAGCAGTGCCTTTTTTGCGGGAGGGATCTCCTACGAGCAGTACTTC.

This rearrangement joins TRBV21-1 to TRBJ1-3. TRBV21-1 has pseudogene status. The length of the CDR3 is 15 residues. DNA for the CDR3: TGTGCCAGCAGCAGCCGGGATTTGGTGGGAAACGCCATATATTTT. Protein: CASSSRDLVGNAIYF.

This clone was counted between two and nine times. The chain uses TRBV7-8 and TRBJ1-4; 8 bases map to TRBD1. The J segment lost 2 bases and the V segment lost 4 bases, leaving 6 bases of the junction unmatched. CDR1 and CDR2 from the germline V gene are SGHVS and FQNEAQ. The CDR3 length is 16 residues. The CDR3 region has the DNA TGTGCCAGCAGCTACTTCCAGGGGGCGACTAATGAAAAACTGTTTTTT. Protein product: CASSYFQGATNEKLFF.

V is TRBV11-3 and J is TRBJ1-4; D remains ambiguous. CDR1 is SGHNT and CDR2 is YENEEA in the germline V gene. The CDR3 sequence is 14 residues long. Trimming left V 2 bases short and J 0 bases short, with 4 bases between. The CDR3 nucleotides read TGTGCCAGCAGCTTAAGCGCAACTAATGAAAAACTGTTTTTT. Protein sequence: CASSLSATNEKLFF. The whole variable domain, remainder taken from reference TRBV11-3 and TRBJ1-4, is EAGVVQSPRYKIIEKKQPVAFWCNPISGHNTLYWYLQNLGQGPELLIRYENEEAVDDSQLPKDRFSAERLKGVDSTLKIQPAELGDSAVYLCASSLSATNEKLFFGSGTQLSVL.